This T cell receptor (beta chain) is from a study of shared clonotypes between healthy human individuals. Assay used: immunoSEQ multiplex PCR; TCRdb lists only in-frame clones, some missing. The data hold around 2,000,000 clones, with about 95% observed a single time. V was trimmed by 1 base and J by 5 bases, leaving 14 bases between them. The V gene's germline CDR1 is GTSNPN and CDR2 SVGIG (reference sequence). This CDR3 is 14 amino acids long. Terminally differentiated effector memory CD45RA+ cells were excluded by CCR7 positive selection of CD45RO-negative cells. The chain has TRBV30 and TRBJ2-5; D is possibly TRBD2 (6 bases). Sequenced input: naive CD8+ T cells sorted from blood. This clonotype was obtained from a young man in good health. The CDR3 region is CAWSGGTFGETQYF. The CDR3 region has the DNA TGTGCCTGGAGTGGAGGGACTTTTGGGGAGACCCAGTACTTC.